This T cell receptor beta chain was recovered during a study of cytomegalovirus exposure and HLA in healthy donors. Repertoires were generated with immunoSEQ multiplex PCR, while TCRdb's copy carries only in-frame clones and drops some. The table shows about 130,000 clones, with approximately 90% occurring only once. Trimming left V 1 base short and J 2 bases short, with 21 bases between. The CDR3 has 18 residues. Germline V gene lookup returns CDR1 SGHDT and CDR2 YYEEEE. This rearrangement joins TRBV5-6 to TRBJ1-2; D unclear. The receptor was derived from a woman aged 25 to 39 in good health and CMV-seropositive. Sequenced: PBMCs. The chain's CDR3 is CASSLRMKRRPPNYGYTF. The DNA of the CDR3 is TGTGCCAGCAGCTTGAGGATGAAGAGGAGACCCCCCAACTATGGCTACACCTTC.